These 19 T cell receptor beta chains were all obtained from the same sample, sequenced in a study of blood T cell repertoires in COVID-19 (dated by TCRdb to 2018 to 2020). To prepare the library, the immunoSEQ multiplex PCR assay was applied. Entries here come from immuneACCESS through TCRdb and include only in-frame sequences with V and J called. Some clones fail to appear in such tables; in the studies checked, an unresolved V gene covers under half of the shortfall, and the cause of the remainder is unknown. The sample has approximately 100,000 clones on record, just under 90% of them singletons. Clones ranked in the top ten supply about 1.1% of the sample. Sequences were obtained from peripheral blood. The receptors were sampled from a human donor in a cohort sampled during active COVID-19.

The chain employs TRBV9 and TRBJ1-6, with D perhaps matching TRBD1 (5 bases). Germline V gene sequence: CDR1 SGDLS, CDR2 YYNGEE. The CDR3 runs 15 residues. Trimming removed 3 bases at V and 5 bases at J, with 12 bases between. The CDR3 nucleotides read TGTGCCAGCAGCGCCCGGGGGGGGGATAATTCACCCCTCCACTTT. Residues: CASSARGGDNSPLHF.

The V and J genes are TRBV5-1 and TRBJ1-2, with 7 bases lining up with TRBD1. Germline V CDR1 and CDR2: SGHRS, YFSETQ. There are 14 residues in the CDR3. J lost 3 bases, V lost 3 bases, and 5 bases had no gene match. In DNA, the CDR3 is TGCGCCAGCAGCTCCCGGGACAGATACTATGGCTACACCTTC. It codes for CASSSRDRYYGYTF.

The chain recombines TRBV9 with TRBJ1-1, with D perhaps TRBD1 (5 bases). Trimming shortened V by 6 bases and J by 1 base, and 16 bases separated the two germline ends. The germline CDR1 and CDR2 sequences are SGDLS and YYNGEE. CDR3 length equals 15 residues. The CDR3 DNA sequence: TGTGCCAGCACCCGCGGGGGGACGGGGAACACTGAAGCTTTCTTT. Translating it yields CASTRGGTGNTEAFF.

This sequence joins TRBV28 and TRBJ2-1; possible D gene TRBD1, 5 bases. The CDR3 sequence is 18 residues long. Trimming left V 5 bases short and J 3 bases short, with 23 bases between. Per germline, CDR1 MDHEN and CDR2 SYDVKM. This CDR3 reads CASSLGWSPGLGYNEQFF. The CDR3 coding sequence is TGTGCCAGCAGTCTTGGGTGGTCCCCAGGGTTAGGCTACAATGAGCAGTTCTTC.

About this clone itself: Other nucleotide sequences from this sample produce the same CDR3. The chain links TRBV4-2 to TRBJ2-1; 7 bases are shared with TRBD2. Trimming took 0 bases from V and 6 from J; bases not matched to a gene: 5. The CDR3 is 15 residues long. CDR1 and CDR2 (germline): LGHNA, YNFKEQ. CDR3 protein: CASSQEPLAANEQFF. The DNA of the CDR3 is TGTGCCAGCAGCCAAGAACCCCTAGCGGCCAATGAGCAGTTCTTC.

The chain employs TRBV9 and TRBJ1-2; possibly TRBD1 for D (6 bases). This CDR3 region has 17 residues. V dropped 3 bases and J dropped 2 bases, with 20 bases sitting between them. The germline CDR1 and CDR2 sequences are SGDLS and YYNGEE. CDR3 in amino acids: CASSERTSGGANYGYTF. Written as DNA, the CDR3 is TGTGCCAGCAGCGAGAGGACGTCTGGGGGCGCGAACTATGGCTACACCTTC.

Concerning this clone itself: At one end the junction does not follow the germline gene, possibly because of a read error. The J gene is TRBJ2-7, the V gene TRBV19; 7 bases are shared with TRBD1. Germline V gene lookup returns CDR1 LNHDA and CDR2 SQIVND (reference sequence). This CDR3 contains 15 residues. CDR3 residues: CASSRSIGTAVGYFF. The CDR3 nucleotides are TGTGCCAGTAGTAGAAGCATAGGGACAGCAGTGGGTTATTTCTTC.

The chain is built from TRBV7-3 and TRBJ2-2; D is undetermined. Germline V gene lookup returns CDR1 SGHTA and CDR2 FQGTGA. This CDR3 is 15 amino acids long. Trimming pared 2 bases from V and 2 bases from J, leaving 9 bases between. In DNA form, the CDR3 reads TGTGCCAGCAGCTTAGAATCCTATAACACCGGGGAGCTGTTTTTT. It encodes CASSLESYNTGELFF.

This chain links TRBV3-1 (or the pseudogene TRBV3-2) with TRBJ1-1, with TRBD1 as a possible D gene (6 bases). In germline, CDR1 is LGHDT, CDR2 YNNKEL (reference sequence). The CDR3 is made up of 13 amino acids. Trimming cost V 1 base and J 5 bases, with 8 bases left between them. CDR3: CASSQVRGTEAFF. The DNA for the CDR3 is TGTGCCAGCAGCCAAGTGAGGGGGACTGAAGCTTTCTTT.

This clone was seen just once. CDR3 region: CASSAPLTGGRSYNSPLHF. In nucleotides, the CDR3 is TGTGCCAGCAGCGCCCCGCTTACAGGGGGACGCTCCTATAATTCACCCCTCCACTTT. This chain connects TRBV9 to TRBJ1-6, with TRBD1 matching over 8 bases. This CDR3 contains 19 residues. The germline CDR1 and CDR2 sequences are SGDLS and YYNGEE. The ends lost 3 bases at V and 0 bases at J; junction bases unmatched: 11. Based on the CDR3 plus reference TRBV9 and TRBJ1-6, the full variable domain is DSGVTQTPKHLITATGQRVTLRCSPRSGDLSVYWYQQSLDQGLQFLIQYYNGEERAKGNILERFSAQQFPDLHSELNLSSLELGDSALYFCASSAPLTGGRSYNSPLHFGNGTRLTVT.

Regarding this clone: Other nucleotide sequences from this sample produce the same CDR3. The rearrangement joins TRBV18 to TRBJ2-1; unclear D gene. Germline lookup yields CDR1 KGHSH and CDR2 LQKENI. Trimming removed 2 bases from V and 8 bases from J, with 4 bases in between. The CDR3 spans 11 residues. DNA of the CDR3: TGTGCCAGCTCACCAAGCGATGAGCAGTTCTTC. It translates to CASSPSDEQFF. Together with reference TRBV18 and TRBJ2-1, the CDR3 gives the full variable domain: NAGVMQNPRHLVRRRGQEARLRCSPMKGHSHVYWYRQLPEEGLKFMVYLQKENIIDESGMPKERFSAEFPKEGPSILRIQQVVRGDSAAYFCASSPSDEQFFGPGTRLTVL.

This chain joins TRBV6-2 or TRBV6-3 and TRBJ1-1, with TRBD1 identical over 9 bases. This CDR3 spans 16 amino acids. J gave up 4 bases and V 2 bases, and 8 bases lay outside the gene matches. Germline V gene data show CDR1 as MNHEY and CDR2 as SVGEGT. This chain's CDR3 is CASSYGWDRVSTEAFF. The CDR3 DNA sequence: TGTGCCAGCAGTTACGGCTGGGACAGGGTTAGCACTGAAGCTTTCTTT.

In the case of this clone: At one of its ends the junction is not consistent with the germline gene, which may arise from a read error. V usage is TRBV18 and J usage is TRBJ2-7; D gene uncertain. The germline gives CDR1 KGHSH, CDR2 LQKENI. This CDR3 has 14 amino acids. The CDR3 sequence: CVSSPFSRSYEQYF. The DNA of the CDR3 is TGTGTCAGCTCACCCTTCTCTCGCTCCTACGAGCAGTACTTC.

The chain joins TRBV11-1 to TRBJ1-1, with TRBD1 matching over 10 bases. The CDR3 is 16 residues long. Germline CDR1 reads SGHAT; CDR2 reads FQDESV (reference sequence). Trimming cost V 3 bases and J 1 base; bases outside gene matches: 5. CDR3 DNA sequence: TGTGCCAGCAGCTTTCGGGACAGGGGACCGAACACTGAAGCTTTCTTT. Translation: CASSFRDRGPNTEAFF.

This chain connects TRBV11-3 to TRBJ2-1, with a possible D match to TRBD2 (5 bases). CDR1 is SGHNT and CDR2 is YENEEA in the germline V gene. This CDR3 is built from 15 residues. Between the trimmed V and J ends, which lost 5 bases and 4 bases, there was a span of 15 bases. The CDR3 loop is CASSPRRVGYNEQFF. In DNA form, the CDR3 reads TGTGCCAGCAGCCCCAGGCGGGTAGGGTACAATGAGCAGTTCTTC.

J is TRBJ2-3 and V is TRBV4-3; D is perhaps TRBD2 (6 bases). CDR3 length equals 15 residues. V lost 0 bases to trimming and J lost 6 bases, with 13 bases between them. Germline-derived CDR1 and CDR2 are LGHNA and YSLEER. CDR3 in amino acids: CASSQDGLARDTQYF. The CDR3 coding sequence is TGCGCCAGCAGCCAAGATGGGCTAGCGCGGGATACGCAGTATTTT.

This rearrangement joins TRBV28 to TRBJ2-7; 7 nucleotides agree with TRBD1. The CDR3 is 13 amino acids. The V segment lost 6 bases and the J segment 2 bases; nucleotides outside the gene matches: 4. From germline, CDR1 is MDHEN and CDR2 SYDVKM. CDR3: CASRPGQAYEQYF. In DNA form, the CDR3 reads TGTGCCAGCAGGCCAGGACAGGCCTACGAGCAGTACTTC. Together with reference TRBV28 and TRBJ2-7, the CDR3 gives the full variable domain: DVKVTQSSRYLVKRTGEKVFLECVQDMDHENMFWYRQDPGLGLRLIYFSYDVKMKEKGDIPEGYSVSREKKERFSLILESASTNQTSMYLCASRPGQAYEQYFGPGTRLTVT.

This chain uses TRBV6-5 with TRBJ1-4; a weak D match, TRBD1 (5 bases). The CDR3 runs 14 residues. The V gene lost 10 bases and the J gene lost 0 bases, with 12 bases spanning the gap. CDR1 and CDR2 (germline): MNHEY, SVGAGI. CDR3 sequence reads: CATKGRTTNEKLFF. The CDR3 DNA reads TGTGCCACCAAGGGGCGGACAACTAATGAAAAACTGTTTTTT.

The chain recombines TRBV7-3 with TRBJ1-5, with D possibly being TRBD1 (6 bases). The V gene lost 3 bases and the J gene lost 8 bases, with 26 bases spanning the gap. The V gene's germline CDR1 is SGHTA and CDR2 FQGTGA. The CDR3 covers 18 residues. CDR3 in DNA: TGTGCCAGCAGCTTTTACACCCACCCGACAGGTATGATGGAGCCCCAGCATTTT. It encodes CASSFYTHPTGMMEPQHF. Full variable domain (rest looked up from reference TRBV7-3 and TRBJ1-5): GAGVSQTPSNKVTEKGKYVELRCDPISGHTALYWYRQSLGQGPEFLIYFQGTGAADDSGLPNDRFFAVRPEGSVSTLKIQRTERGDSAVYLCASSFYTHPTGMMEPQHFGDGTRLSIL.